Listed here is a single T cell receptor beta chain. Its antigen is currently not known. Per-base qualities were not stored, and no clone one base away is much larger. The data were taken from a study of blood T cell repertoires in COVID-19 (dated by TCRdb to 2018 to 2020). About the full investigation: Collaborator samples came from the United States, Italy and Spain and covered acute and convalescent phases of COVID-19. Deeply sampled blood TCRbeta repertoires from subjects exposed to, actively infected with, or recovered from COVID-19 were included in the dataset. The repertoires were released in a freely available public database intended as a resource for research on the immune response to SARS-CoV-2. The samples were drawn from the first 160 participants of the ongoing ImmuneRACE study and from 950 to 1,500 subjects provided by 6 global collaborators. The material from the prospective study consisted of cDNA or gDNA derived from T cells, B-cell-depleted T cells, or PBMCs. HLA class I and class II types, where available, came from metadata supplied by the sample provider rather than from assay-based typing. A de-identified subject ID, COVID-19 status, age in years and sex were almost always included in the sample metadata.

The germline V gene gives CDR1 as LGHNA and CDR2 as YNFKEQ. V is pruned by 0 bases and J by 4 bases, leaving 3 bases of the junction without a gene match. CDR3 length: 15 amino acids, cysteine to phenylalanine. The kept DNA is CDR3 alone, 45 bases in frame from the first base. Collaborating institutions collected whole blood in K2EDTA tubes following their own protocols. For TCRbeta analysis, collaborator samples were shipped as frozen whole blood, as isolated PBMCs, or as DNA extracted from either sample type. Broad study findings and their caveats: The quantity of clinical and demographic metadata differed by source and by participant and was supplied without curation.

TCRbeta CDR3 regions were amplified from genomic DNA using the immunoSEQ Assay, a bias-controlled multiplex PCR. As for the authors' bioinformatics: Nucleated cell counts per sample were estimated from amplification of reference gene primers within the assay. Sequence reads were collapsed and filtered to measure the absolute abundance of every unique TCRbeta CDR3 rearrangement. For each sample, productive Simpson clonality was calculated as the square root of Simpson's diversity index over productive rearrangements. This is the immuneACCESS table as TCRdb keeps it, with only in-frame sequences that have V and J called. A part of the clones is gone; compared with another copy, unresolved V genes explain less than half, and the rest is unexplained. D and trimming come from the DNA, and the V and J calls and clone size come from that table. This sample holds roughly 250,000 clones; around 81% were observed only once. In total, the top ten clones hold around 4% of the sample.

This clonotype originated in a man between 45 and 60 years old with active or convalescent COVID-19. The specimen was peripheral blood. The V gene is TRBV4-2 and the J gene is TRBJ2-5, and 9 junction bases match TRBD2. The CDR3 here reads CASSQELAGRETQYF. The sequence in DNA is TGTGCCAGCAGCCAAGAGCTAGCGGGGAGAGAGACCCAGTACTTC.